Sequencing of this T cell receptor beta chain was carried out in a study of T cells in Graves' hyperthyroidism and ophthalmopathy. Study-level findings and limits: Expanded thyroid clonotypes (above 0.001) were mostly also found in blood.

The sample holds many counts of this clonotype. Its specificity is not known. RNA transcripts provided the source from which TCR beta CDR3 regions were amplified. The primer set for the first-round RT-PCR of the TCR CDR3 was HTBI. TCRdb processed the multiplex PCR reads anew with MiXCR; each CDR3 protein has one entry. There are roughly 250,000 distinct CDR3 sequences in the sample; 16% occur only once, and less than 35% lies in the top ten. The PBMCs had their origin in 10 ml of fresh peripheral blood. This CDR3 comprises 14 residues. Germline V gene data show CDR1 as MNHNY and CDR2 as SVGAGI (reference sequence). The V gene lost 1 base and the J gene lost 5 bases, with 11 bases spanning the gap.

The sequence was obtained from a woman under 30 with Graves' ophthalmopathy. Sequenced input: blood. The J gene is TRBJ1-2, the V gene TRBV6-6; D is unresolved. DNA of the CDR3: TGTGCCAGCAGTTACTTCGGGGAGGAGTATGGCTACACCTTC. This sequence encodes CASSYFGEEYGYTF.